This T cell receptor beta chain was sequenced in a study of cytomegalovirus exposure and HLA in healthy donors. The study's findings and limits: Reportedly, cytomegalovirus status was diagnosed with high sensitivity and specificity.

The ends lost 4 bases at V and 7 bases at J; junction bases unmatched: 4. This CDR3 has 13 amino acids. Germline V gene sequence: CDR1 SGHAT, CDR2 FQNNGV. Amplification used 60 Vbeta primers and 13 Jbeta primers. Measured with immunoSEQ multiplex PCR; TCRdb has only the in-frame clones, and not every one. The sample holds more than 65,000 clones, roughly 80% seen once. Worth noting for this clone: Its antigen remains unidentified.

The chain couples TRBV11-2 to TRBJ2-1; 7 positions match TRBD1. The receptor was derived from a woman in her forties or fifties in good health and CMV-seropositive. Sequencing input: PBMCs. CDR3 region: CASSSTGTNEQFF. DNA for the CDR3: TGTGCCAGCAGCTCGACAGGGACGAATGAGCAGTTCTTC. The complete variable domain, with remaining parts taken from reference TRBV11-2 and TRBJ2-1, reads EAGVAQSPRYKIIEKRQSVAFWCNPISGHATLYWYQQILGQGPKLLIQFQNNGVVDDSQLPKDRFSAERLKGVDSTLKIQPAKLEDSAVYLCASSSTGTNEQFFGPGTRLTVL.